Sequencing of this T cell receptor beta chain was carried out in a study of CD8 T cells in Susac syndrome. Roughly 0.45 to 1 ug RNA was reverse transcribed with random hexamers. MiXCR was run by TCRdb on the immunoSEQ multiplex PCR reads, yielding one entry per CDR3 protein. Of about 160,000 distinct CDR3 sequences listed, over 85% were seen once; the top ten hold approximately 0.14%. Trimming cost V 8 bases and J 6 bases; bases outside gene matches: 8. This CDR3 spans 13 amino acids. Germline lookup yields CDR1 SGHTA and CDR2 FQGTGA. Study-wide results and limits: Only a relatively small number of individuals were included in the TCR sequencing and HLA analysis.

Turning to this clonotype: The antigen is undetermined.

In blood CD8+ and CD4+ T cells, TCR beta underwent sequencing. The control participants were healthy donors, and these controls were matched with respect to both age and sex. It was negative isolation that provided the CD8+ and CD4+ T cells, whereas TEMRA cells were enriched by FACS. The sequenced material came from CD4+ T cells from PBMCs. This receptor was taken from a human donor in good health. This sequence joins TRBV7-3 and TRBJ2-5; 8 nucleotides align to TRBD1. The CDR3 region has the DNA TGTGCCAGCCCCGGACAGGGAGAAAAGACCCAGTACTTC. Amino acid sequence: CASPGQGEKTQYF.